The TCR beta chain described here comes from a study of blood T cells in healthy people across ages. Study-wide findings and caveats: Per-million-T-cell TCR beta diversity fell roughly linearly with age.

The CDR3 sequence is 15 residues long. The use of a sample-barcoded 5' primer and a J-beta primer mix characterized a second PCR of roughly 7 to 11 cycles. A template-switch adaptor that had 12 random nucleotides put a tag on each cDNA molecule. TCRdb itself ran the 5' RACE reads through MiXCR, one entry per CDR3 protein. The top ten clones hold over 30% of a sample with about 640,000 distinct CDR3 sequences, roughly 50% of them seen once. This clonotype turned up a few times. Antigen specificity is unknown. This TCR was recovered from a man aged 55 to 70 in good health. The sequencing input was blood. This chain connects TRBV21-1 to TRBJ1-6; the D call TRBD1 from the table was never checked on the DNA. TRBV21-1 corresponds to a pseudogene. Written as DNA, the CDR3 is TGTGCCAGCAGCAAGGGGGGGCATCATAATTCACCCCTCCACTTT. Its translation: CASSKGGHHNSPLHF.